One and the same sample provided the 5 T cell receptor beta chains below, sequenced in a study of blood T cell repertoires in COVID-19. Clones were sequenced by immunoSEQ multiplex PCR, and TCRdb holds only the in-frame ones, with some missing. This sample has around 400,000 clones, with around 87% found just once. The sample comprised peripheral blood. These receptor sequences come from a woman aged 60-75 years with COVID-19, enrolled during active disease.

The CDR3 DNA follows: TGTGCCAGCAGCCAAGGTTTGGGACTTACCGACAATGAGCAGTTCTTC. Amino acids: CASSQGLGLTDNEQFF. This chain links TRBV3-1 (or the pseudogene TRBV3-2) with TRBJ2-1, with D possibly being TRBD2 (6 bases). CDR3 length: 16 amino acids. From germline, CDR1 is LGHDT and CDR2 YNNKEL (reference sequence). Between the trimmed V and J ends, which lost 1 base and 5 bases, there was a span of 15 bases.

The J gene is TRBJ2-7, the V gene TRBV5-1, with TRBD1 matching 8 bases. The CDR3 is 14 amino acids. V lost 5 bases and J lost 3; bases outside the gene matches: 7. CDR1 and CDR2 (germline): SGHRS, YFSETQ. The CDR3 region has the DNA TGCGCCAGCAGATCCGGGACAGGACACTACGAGCAGTACTTC. It translates to CASRSGTGHYEQYF.

The chain recombines TRBV6-5 with TRBJ1-1, with TRBD1 matching over 7 bases. The CDR3 runs 15 residues. The germline gives CDR1 MNHEY, CDR2 SVGAGI. Unmatched junction bases numbered 11, after V lost 5 bases and J lost 5 bases. The CDR3 DNA is TGTGCCAGCAGTCCACCCAAGACAGGGAAGACTGAAGCTTTCTTT. Translating gives CASSPPKTGKTEAFF.

Comment on this clone: The same CDR3 is also encoded by other DNA sequences in this sample. The chain joins TRBV18 to TRBJ1-1; D may be TRBD1 (5 bases). The CDR3 is 13 amino acids. V was cut by 3 bases and J by 1 base, with 6 bases left in between. Germline-derived CDR1 and CDR2 are KGHSH and LQKENI. Here the CDR3 reads CASSPDKNTEAFF. In DNA form, the CDR3 reads TGTGCCAGCTCACCGGACAAGAACACTGAAGCTTTCTTT.

The chain links TRBV7-6 to TRBJ1-1, with D unresolved. Between the trimmed V and J ends, which lost 2 bases and 4 bases, there was a span of 14 bases. This CDR3 contains 15 residues. The germline V gene has CDR1 SGHVS and CDR2 FNYEAQ. CDR3 in DNA: TGTGCCAGCAGCTTAACTGCACAACAGACCACTGAAGCTTTCTTT. Amino acid sequence: CASSLTAQQTTEAFF.